A selection of T cell receptor beta chains follows, all from one sample in a study of regulatory T cells in long-lasting Graves disease. MiXCR was run by TCRdb on the multiplex PCR reads, yielding one entry per CDR3 protein. The sample has 350,000 to 450,000 distinct CDR3 sequences; about 15% are singletons. The sample also formed part of further work on T cells in Graves' hyperthyroidism and ophthalmopathy.

This material consisted of peripheral blood mononuclear cells (PBMCs), taken at new diagnosis, from a patient treated with antithyroid drugs. These receptors were collected from a middle-aged woman with Graves disease. The CDR3 runs from the conserved cysteine through the conserved F or W. Each record gives: clone size, D gene, V gene, J gene, CDR3 DNA, CDR3 protein. A D gene is named only where the DNA matches it firmly. The size of a clone is reported for some rows only, either as once, few or many, or as a class for expanded clones.

abundance: many; d_gene: NA; v_gene: TRBV12-3/TRBV12-4; j_gene: TRBJ1-2; CDR3nt: TGTGCCAGCAGTTTGGAGCGGGACTATGGCTACACCTTC; CDR3aa: CASSLERDYGYTF
abundance: few; d_gene: TRBD1; v_gene: TRBV5-1; j_gene: TRBJ2-1; CDR3nt: TGCGCCAGCAGCTTGGAGGGGACAGGGGGTTTTTACAATGAGCAGTTCTTC; CDR3aa: CASSLEGTGGFYNEQFF
abundance: few; d_gene: NA; v_gene: TRBV5-5; j_gene: TRBJ1-4; CDR3nt: TGTGCCAGCAGCACTGGGGGAACTAATGAAAAACTGTTTTTT; CDR3aa: CASSTGGTNEKLFF
abundance: many; d_gene: NA; v_gene: TRBV7-3; j_gene: TRBJ2-3; CDR3nt: TGTGCCAGCAGCTTAACGGCAGAGGGATGGGAAGATACGCAGTATTTT; CDR3aa: CASSLTAEGWEDTQYF
abundance: few; d_gene: NA; v_gene: TRBV18; j_gene: TRBJ2-5; CDR3nt: TGTGCCAGCTCACCGGGTATGGGCCAAGAGACCCAGTACTTC; CDR3aa: CASSPGMGQETQYF
abundance: many; d_gene: TRBD2; v_gene: TRBV12-5; j_gene: TRBJ2-4; CDR3nt: TGTGCTAGTGGTAAGGGACTAGCGGGAGGGCCCGGACGGTACATTCAGTACTTC; CDR3aa: CASGKGLAGGPGRYIQYF
abundance: NA; d_gene: NA; v_gene: TRBV7-2; j_gene: TRBJ2-7; CDR3nt: TGTGCCAGCAGCTTATGGTGGGGTGGCACCTACGAGCAGTACTTC; CDR3aa: CASSLWWGGTYEQYF
abundance: few; d_gene: NA; v_gene: TRBV6-2/TRBV6-3; j_gene: TRBJ2-7; CDR3nt: TGTGCCAGCAGTTATGGGCTAGCGACCTACGAGCAGTACTTC; CDR3aa: CASSYGLATYEQYF
abundance: few; d_gene: NA; v_gene: TRBV7-9; j_gene: TRBJ2-1; CDR3nt: TGTGCCAGCAGCTCTCTAGCCGAAGAGCAGTTCTTC; CDR3aa: CASSSLAEEQFF
abundance: NA; d_gene: NA; v_gene: TRBV30; j_gene: TRBJ2-1; CDR3nt: TGTGCCTGGAACCCCGGGGGATACAATGAGCAGTTCTTC; CDR3aa: CAWNPGGYNEQFF
abundance: many; d_gene: NA; v_gene: TRBV6-5; j_gene: TRBJ1-5; CDR3nt: TGTGCCAGCAGTTACTCGATATCGGACGCCTGGAGCCGGGTCGACTATAGCAATCAGCCCCAGCATTTT; CDR3aa: CASSYSISDAWSRVDYSNQPQHF
abundance: few; d_gene: TRBD2; v_gene: TRBV5-1; j_gene: TRBJ2-2; CDR3nt: TGCGCCAGCAGCTTGGCCAGCGGGAGGGGTACCGGGGAGCTGTTTTTT; CDR3aa: CASSLASGRGTGELFF
abundance: NA; d_gene: TRBD1; v_gene: TRBV10-2; j_gene: TRBJ1-5; CDR3nt: TGCGCCAGCACCCGGGACAGGGTAAATCAGCCCCAGCATTTT; CDR3aa: CASTRDRVNQPQHF
abundance: many; d_gene: TRBD1; v_gene: TRBV7-2; j_gene: TRBJ2-3; CDR3nt: TGTGCCAGCAGCCGGACAGGGAGTTTGGGGACAGATACGCAGTATTTT; CDR3aa: CASSRTGSLGTDTQYF
abundance: many; d_gene: TRBD1; v_gene: TRBV28; j_gene: TRBJ1-2; CDR3nt: TGTGCCAGCAGTGGGACAGGGGGCAGCTATGGCTACACCTTC; CDR3aa: CASSGTGGSYGYTF
abundance: many; d_gene: TRBD2; v_gene: TRBV28; j_gene: TRBJ2-1; CDR3nt: TGTGCCAGCAGTTTTCGGGGGGTCCACAATGAGCAGTTCTTC; CDR3aa: CASSFRGVHNEQFF
abundance: many; d_gene: NA; v_gene: TRBV11-2; j_gene: TRBJ2-7; CDR3nt: TGTGCCAGCAGCTTAGGACACGGCTACGAGCAGTACTTC; CDR3aa: CASSLGHGYEQYF
abundance: NA; d_gene: NA; v_gene: TRBV19; j_gene: TRBJ2-1; CDR3nt: TGTGCCAGTAGAGAAGGGTACCCCAATGAGCAGTTCTTC; CDR3aa: CASREGYPNEQFF
abundance: NA; d_gene: TRBD2; v_gene: TRBV7-9; j_gene: TRBJ2-3; CDR3nt: TGTGCCAGCAGCTTACTTGGACTAGCGCGTAGCACAGATACGCAGTATTTT; CDR3aa: CASSLLGLARSTDTQYF
abundance: NA; d_gene: NA; v_gene: TRBV6-2/TRBV6-3; j_gene: TRBJ1-1; CDR3nt: TGTGCCAGCAGTTATCCTCTTAAAAGGGTGGTAAACACTGAAGCTTTCTTT; CDR3aa: CASSYPLKRVVNTEAFF